This is a list of T cell receptor beta chains from one sample in a study of identical twins. TCRdb fed the 5' RACE reads into MiXCR, producing one record per CDR3 protein. Of some 440,000 distinct CDR3 sequences in the sample, 20% to 25% were seen once. A further study also used this sample, focusing on T cells expressing NK-cell markers.

The sample comprised CD4+ T cells sorted from blood. These receptors all come from a woman aged 18-35 years in good health. Both conserved end residues are part of each CDR3. A D gene is named only where the DNA matches it firmly. Expanded clones get a size class; other rows say once, few or many, or leave the size out.

>TRBV20-1|few|TRBJ2-1|TRBD2
TGCAGTGCTAGCGGGGGGGGGACTAGCGGGGAGAGCTCCTACAATGAGCAGTTCTTC
CSASGGGTSGESSYNEQFF
>TRBV2|-|TRBJ1-1|-
TGTGCCAGCAGTCCAGGACAGTATGAAGCTTTCTTT
CASSPGQYEAFF
>TRBV20-1|few|TRBJ1-2|TRBD1
TGCAGTGCTAGAAACAGATTGGGACAGGGGGTTAAGGAGGGCTACACCTTC
CSARNRLGQGVKEGYTF
>TRBV6-2/TRBV6-3|-|TRBJ2-5|-
TGTGCCAGCAGTTACGGCCCATTGCACCAAGAGACCCAGTACTTC
CASSYGPLHQETQYF
>TRBV20-1|few|TRBJ2-7|-
TGCAGTGCTAGAGGCAACCCCTACGAGCAGTACTTC
CSARGNPYEQYF
>TRBV12-3/TRBV12-4|-|TRBJ2-7|-
TGTGCCAGCAGTTTAGGGGCAGGCCCTCGGTACGAGCAGTACTTC
CASSLGAGPRYEQYF
>TRBV12-3/TRBV12-4|-|TRBJ2-1|-
TGTGCCAGCAGGCAGGGGAGCTCCTACAATGAGCAGTTCTTC
CASRQGSSYNEQFF
>TRBV3-1|few|TRBJ2-1|TRBD2
TGTGCCAGCAGCCGATCCGGGGGGGCCTCTTTAAATGAGCAGTTCTTC
CASSRSGGASLNEQFF
>TRBV10-2|few|TRBJ1-1|TRBD1
TGCGCCAGCAGGAACAGGGGGGGGACTGAAGCTTTCTTT
CASRNRGGTEAFF
>TRBV7-9|few|TRBJ1-2|-
TGTGCCAGCCTCGGGGAAACAGGGAATGATGGCTACACCTTC
CASLGETGNDGYTF
>TRBV9|-|TRBJ1-6|-
TGTGCCAGCAGTGGAACTCCGAGGAATTCACCCCTCCACTTT
CASSGTPRNSPLHF
>TRBV3-1|few|TRBJ1-2|-
TGTGCCAGCAGCCAAGAGGGTCTCCTCTACACCTTC
CASSQEGLLYTF
>TRBV6-6|-|TRBJ1-1|-
TGTGCCAGCAGGGGCGACGACAGGGAAGCTTTCTTT
CASRGDDREAFF
>TRBV20-1|few|TRBJ1-2|-
TGCAGTGCTAGTCGCTACACCTTC
CSASRYTF
>TRBV4-2|-|TRBJ1-1|-
TGTGCCAGCAGCCAAGGGGGGATTATGAACACTGAAGCTTTCTTT
CASSQGGIMNTEAFF
>TRBV10-3|-|TRBJ1-5|-
TGTGCCATCAGTGAGATAGGACCCAATCAGCCCCAGCATTTT
CAISEIGPNQPQHF
>TRBV10-3|few|TRBJ2-1|-
TGTGCCATCAGTGAGTCGAAAGCGCGCGATGAGCAGTTCTTC
CAISESKARDEQFF
>TRBV20-1|-|TRBJ2-6|-
TGCAGTGCTAGAGATCCACGGTACGGGGCCAACGTCCTGACTTTC
CSARDPRYGANVLTF
>TRBV7-6|few|TRBJ2-5|-
TGTGCCAGCAGCTCCGGTGGCATCACCCAGTACTTC
CASSSGGITQYF
>TRBV5-1|-|TRBJ2-5|-
TGCGCCAGCAGCTCACAGGGTGTGGAGACCCAGTACTTC
CASSSQGVETQYF
>TRBV20-1|-|TRBJ2-1|-
TGCAGTGCTCAACCGACCCGCGGCCACATTGAGCAGTTCTTC
CSAQPTRGHIEQFF
>TRBV15|few|TRBJ2-7|-
TGTGCCACCAGCTTAATGAGTTGGGAGAGGCAGTACTTC
CATSLMSWERQYF
>TRBV29-1|few|TRBJ2-2|-
TGCAGCGTTAGCCGGGACACACTGTTACCGAGGGAGCTGTTTTTT
CSVSRDTLLPRELFF
>TRBV5-1|few|TRBJ2-5|-
TGCGCCAGCAGCTCCCTAGCTGGGACTGCAGAGACCCAGTACTTC
CASSSLAGTAETQYF
>TRBV5-1|-|TRBJ2-1|TRBD1
TGCGCCAGCAGCTTCTCTTCCGGACAGGGGGCGCAGAATGAGCAGTTCTTC
CASSFSSGQGAQNEQFF
>TRBV7-9|-|TRBJ2-1|TRBD2
TGTGCCAGCAGCTACCTAGCGGGGGAAAATGAGCAGTTCTTC
CASSYLAGENEQFF
>TRBV2|-|TRBJ2-7|-
TGTGCCAGCAGTGTACAGGGCGGCGAGCAGTACTTC
CASSVQGGEQYF
>TRBV6-5|-|TRBJ1-6|TRBD1
TGTGCCAGCAGTTTAAGGGGGCGAGATTCACCCCTCCACTTT
CASSLRGRDSPLHF
>TRBV6-1|-|TRBJ1-5|-
TGTGCCAGCAGCACCCTTTTGGATCAGCCCCAGCATTTT
CASSTLLDQPQHF
>TRBV20-1|-|TRBJ2-3|-
TGCAGTGCTAGAGATCCGCATTCTGGGTGGGGTACGCAGTATTTT
CSARDPHSGWGTQYF
>TRBV5-4|few|TRBJ1-1|-
TGTGCCAGCAGCTTGGCCGGAGGGAACGTCGGCACTGAAGCTTTCTTT
CASSLAGGNVGTEAFF
>TRBV2|-|TRBJ1-1|TRBD1
TGTGCCAGCAGTGGGGGGACAGGGAAGAACACTGAAGCTTTCTTT
CASSGGTGKNTEAFF
>TRBV20-1|few|TRBJ2-3|TRBD2
TGCAGTGCTATTCCGGGGGGGGGCCCAGATACGCAGTATTTT
CSAIPGGGPDTQYF
>TRBV29-1|few|TRBJ2-2|TRBD2
TGCAGCGCGGCGGGGGGCAGGGACACCGGGGAGCTGTTTTTT
CSAAGGRDTGELFF
>TRBV6-2/TRBV6-3|-|TRBJ2-2|-
TGTGCCAGCAGTTATAGACACAACACCGGGGAGCTGTTTTTT
CASSYRHNTGELFF
>TRBV9|few|TRBJ2-1|-
TGTGCCAGCAGCGTAGGTTATGTCAATGAGCAGTTCTTC
CASSVGYVNEQFF
>TRBV7-9|-|TRBJ2-3|TRBD2
TGTGCCAGCAGCTTAGCGACTAGCGGGGACACAGATACGCAGTATTTT
CASSLATSGDTDTQYF
>TRBV10-3|-|TRBJ2-5|-
TGTGCCATCAGTGCCACTGGGGGACCCCGGCAAGAGACCCAGTACTTC
CAISATGGPRQETQYF
>TRBV3-1|once|TRBJ2-2|-
TGTGCCAGCAGCCAGAGCGTTAGCTCCACCGGGGAGCTGTTTTTT
CASSQSVSSTGELFF
>TRBV5-1|few|TRBJ2-5|-
TGCGCCAGCAGACAGGAGGCTTGGTGGGAGACCCAGTACTTC
CASRQEAWWETQYF
>TRBV5-5|-|TRBJ1-1|TRBD1
TGTGCCAGCAGTTTCGATTCAGGGGGTACTGAAGCTTTCTTT
CASSFDSGGTEAFF
>TRBV7-9|many|TRBJ2-2|TRBD2
TGTGCCAGCAGCGCGGGGACTAGCGGTAACACCGGGGAGCTGTTTTTT
CASSAGTSGNTGELFF
>TRBV10-3|few|TRBJ2-1|TRBD2
TGTGCCATCAGACCGGGACTAGCGGATCACAATGAGCAGTTCTTC
CAIRPGLADHNEQFF
>TRBV6-2/TRBV6-3|-|TRBJ2-5|-
TGTGCCAGCGGAGTTATACTGACCAAGGGGTCGTTATCGGAGACCCAGTACTTC
CASGVILTKGSLSETQYF
>TRBV20-1|few|TRBJ2-3|TRBD2
TGCAGTGGAACGGTCGGGGGAGGGCGTGCAGATACGCAGTATTTT
CSGTVGGGRADTQYF
>TRBV11-2|many|TRBJ2-3|TRBD1
TGTGCCAGCAGCCTGGACAGGGTCGGCGATACGCAGTATTTT
CASSLDRVGDTQYF
>TRBV20-1|few|TRBJ2-2|TRBD1
TGCAGTGCTAGAGATGGACACCGGGACAGGCTCTCCGGGGAGCTGTTTTTT
CSARDGHRDRLSGELFF
>TRBV7-9|-|TRBJ2-1|-
TGTGCCAGCAGCTTAGTAGAAGATGAGCAGTTCTTC
CASSLVEDEQFF
>TRBV5-1|-|TRBJ2-5|-
TGCGCCAGCAGCTTGGAAGCAGACCAAGAGACCCAGTACTTC
CASSLEADQETQYF
>TRBV29-1|few|TRBJ2-3|-
TGCAGCGTTGAATCGGCCGGAAGCACAGATACGCAGTATTTT
CSVESAGSTDTQYF
>TRBV2|few|TRBJ1-1|-
TGTGCCAGCGTAAGTACGGTGATGAACACTGAAGCTTTCTTT
CASVSTVMNTEAFF
>TRBV7-9|-|TRBJ2-1|-
TGTGCCAGCAGCCCACTCTATAGTGAGCAGTTCTTC
CASSPLYSEQFF